The rows below give T cell receptor beta chains drawn from one sample of a study of T cells after yellow fever vaccination. TCRdb re-called the 5' RACE reads with MiXCR, one entry per CDR3 protein. The sample has some 250,000 distinct CDR3 sequences; roughly 3.7% are singletons. Sequences were derived from PBMCs, sampled 15 days after the yellow fever booster vaccination. All receptors come from a man in his late teens or twenties who received the YFV17D yellow fever vaccine. CDR3s include the opening cysteine and the closing phenylalanine or tryptophan. Fields, in order: D gene, J gene, V gene, clone size, CDR3 protein, CDR3 DNA. D genes are given only for firm matches. Size is stated for part of the rows, as once, few or many counts, or as a class when the clone is expanded.

>NA|TRBJ1-2|TRBV5-1|NA
CASSLTRDGGYTF
TGCGCCAGCAGCTTGACCAGGGATGGAGGCTACACCTTC
>NA|TRBJ2-1|TRBV7-9|many
CASMVTTYNEQFF
TGTGCCAGCATGGTTACGACCTACAATGAGCAGTTCTTC
>NA|TRBJ2-5|TRBV5-1|many
CASSYFPTGEETQYF
TGCGCCAGCAGCTATTTCCCGACAGGAGAAGAGACCCAGTACTTC
>NA|TRBJ1-1|TRBV7-9|many
CASSLGGISSQAFF
TGTGCCAGCAGCCTCGGCGGTATTAGTTCACAAGCTTTCTTT
>TRBD1|TRBJ2-1|TRBV9|few
CASSARQGSSYNEQFF
TGTGCCAGCAGCGCCAGACAGGGTAGCTCCTACAATGAGCAGTTCTTC
>NA|TRBJ2-2|TRBV12-3/TRBV12-4|many
CASSLVGRGELFF
TGTGCCAGCAGTTTGGTCGGTCGGGGGGAGCTGTTTTTT
>NA|TRBJ2-7|TRBV11-2|many
CASSLGGRGYSYEQYF
TGTGCCAGCAGCCTAGGGGGTAGGGGTTACTCCTACGAGCAGTACTTC
>NA|TRBJ1-3|TRBV7-2|many
CASSLVSAPVSGNTIYF
TGTGCCAGCAGCTTAGTTTCAGCTCCCGTCTCTGGAAACACCATATATTTT
>NA|TRBJ2-5|TRBV5-1|NA
CASSRGIGALPQETQYF
TGCGCCAGCAGCCGGGGGATAGGGGCCTTACCACAAGAGACCCAGTACTTC
>NA|TRBJ1-1|TRBV25-1|many
CASSEWRVGINTEAFF
TGTGCCAGCAGTGAATGGAGGGTAGGAATCAACACTGAAGCTTTCTTT
>TRBD2|TRBJ2-3|TRBV11-3|many
CASSSLAGEADTQYF
TGTGCCAGCAGCTCCTTAGCGGGGGAGGCAGATACGCAGTATTTT
>TRBD1|TRBJ1-1|TRBV6-6|many
CASSKIGQGEKGTEAFF
TGTGCCAGCAGTAAGATCGGACAGGGGGAAAAAGGCACTGAAGCTTTCTTT
>NA|TRBJ2-7|TRBV12-3/TRBV12-4|many
CASSLDIPYEQYF
TGTGCCAGCAGTTTAGACATCCCCTACGAGCAGTACTTC
>TRBD1|TRBJ1-2|TRBV12-3/TRBV12-4|few
CASRNTGGYGYTF
TGTGCCAGCAGAAACACAGGGGGCTATGGCTACACCTTC
>NA|TRBJ2-1|TRBV6-2/TRBV6-3|many
CASRRGGDNEQFF
TGTGCCAGCAGAAGAGGTGGGGACAATGAGCAGTTCTTC
>TRBD2|TRBJ2-3|TRBV29-1|many
CSVGPSGGAQGDTQYF
TGCAGCGTTGGCCCAAGCGGGGGGGCGCAAGGAGATACGCAGTATTTT
>NA|TRBJ2-1|TRBV5-4|NA
CASSFGPDEQFF
TGTGCCAGCAGCTTCGGCCCCGATGAGCAGTTCTTC
>NA|TRBJ2-3|TRBV5-1|many
CASRGDGGFTDTQYF
TGCGCCAGCAGAGGAGATGGGGGCTTCACAGATACGCAGTATTTT
>NA|TRBJ2-1|TRBV5-5|many
CASSLDPQVSYNEQFF
TGTGCCAGCAGCTTGGACCCTCAGGTCTCGTACAATGAGCAGTTCTTC
>NA|TRBJ2-3|TRBV23-1|few
CASSQSMSGRDTQYF
TGCGCCAGCAGTCAATCGATGTCAGGGAGAGATACGCAGTATTTT
>NA|TRBJ1-1|TRBV18|many
CASSPANTEAFF
TGTGCCAGCTCACCGGCGAACACTGAAGCTTTCTTT
>NA|TRBJ2-7|TRBV7-2|many
CASSLVAEGYEQYF
TGTGCCAGCAGCTTAGTCGCGGAAGGCTACGAGCAGTACTTC
>NA|TRBJ2-6|TRBV12-3/TRBV12-4|many
CASSFGRILSGANVLTF
TGTGCCAGCAGTTTCGGGCGAATACTCTCTGGGGCCAACGTCCTGACTTTC
>NA|TRBJ1-1|TRBV18|many
CASSALFGGREGMNTEAFF
TGTGCCAGCTCGGCATTATTTGGGGGGCGAGAGGGCATGAACACTGAAGCTTTCTTT
>NA|TRBJ1-1|TRBV5-4|many
CASSARLNTEAFF
TGTGCCAGCAGCGCCAGGCTCAACACTGAAGCTTTCTTT
>NA|TRBJ2-5|TRBV7-6|NA
CASSSRDTQETQYF
TGTGCCAGCAGCTCCCGGGACACCCAAGAGACCCAGTACTTC
>TRBD2|TRBJ2-3|TRBV7-3|many
CASSLNAGGPYTQYF
TGTGCCAGCAGCTTAAACGCGGGGGGGCCGTATACGCAGTATTTT
>NA|TRBJ1-1|TRBV4-3|few
CASSQDHVRDTEAFF
TGCGCCAGCAGCCAAGATCATGTCAGGGACACTGAAGCTTTCTTT
>NA|TRBJ2-3|TRBV7-2|many
CASSLVKAGDLTDTQYF
TGTGCCAGCAGCTTAGTAAAAGCGGGCGACCTCACAGATACGCAGTATTTT